This T cell receptor beta chain is from a study of regulatory T cells in long-lasting Graves disease. The study, taken as a whole, reports: Accuracy was perhaps lowered by the small sample size.

The authors built TCR beta libraries using iRepertoire HTBI primers and Arm-PCR of CDR3 regions. TCRdb called the multiplex PCR reads again in MiXCR, with one record for every CDR3 protein. The sample yields hundreds of thousands of distinct CDR3 sequences, over 15% seen once. Time point defined: newly diagnosed GD, antithyroid drugs for less than 3 months. The TCR library was prepared using RNA isolated from PBMCs. Details on this clonotype: Antigen: not known.

Trimming took off 2 bases at V and 0 bases at J, with 9 bases between the two ends. Per the germline V gene, CDR1 is SGHRS and CDR2 is YFSETQ. This CDR3 comprises 14 residues. These data are also associated with another study on T cells in Graves' hyperthyroidism and ophthalmopathy.

The chain combines TRBV5-1 with TRBJ2-7; D call uncertain. Sequencing was performed on peripheral blood mononuclear cells (PBMCs), taken at new diagnosis, from a patient treated with antithyroid drugs. The sequence derives from a woman in her twenties or thirties with Graves disease. Written as DNA, the CDR3 is TGCGCCAGCAGCTTAGAACCAACCTCCTACGAGCAGTACTTC. Protein: CASSLEPTSYEQYF.